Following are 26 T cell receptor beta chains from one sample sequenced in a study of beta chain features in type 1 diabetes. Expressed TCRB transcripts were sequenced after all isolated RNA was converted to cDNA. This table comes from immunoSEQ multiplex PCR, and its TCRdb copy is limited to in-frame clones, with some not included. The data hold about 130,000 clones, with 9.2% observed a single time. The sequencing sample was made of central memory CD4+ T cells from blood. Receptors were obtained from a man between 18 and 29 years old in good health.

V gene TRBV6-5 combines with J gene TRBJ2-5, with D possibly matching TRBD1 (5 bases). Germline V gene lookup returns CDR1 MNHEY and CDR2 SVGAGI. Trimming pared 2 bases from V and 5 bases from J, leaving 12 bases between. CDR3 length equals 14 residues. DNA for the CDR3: TGTGCCAGCAGTTACGAGAAGGGGCGGGAGACCCAGTACTTC. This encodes CASSYEKGRETQYF.

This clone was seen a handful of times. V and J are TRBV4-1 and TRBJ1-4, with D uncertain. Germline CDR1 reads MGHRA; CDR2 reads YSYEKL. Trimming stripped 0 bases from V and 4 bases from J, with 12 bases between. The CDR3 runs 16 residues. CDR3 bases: TGCGCCAGCAGCCAAGATCATGGGCTGGGTAATGAAAAACTGTTTTTT. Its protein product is CASSQDHGLGNEKLFF.

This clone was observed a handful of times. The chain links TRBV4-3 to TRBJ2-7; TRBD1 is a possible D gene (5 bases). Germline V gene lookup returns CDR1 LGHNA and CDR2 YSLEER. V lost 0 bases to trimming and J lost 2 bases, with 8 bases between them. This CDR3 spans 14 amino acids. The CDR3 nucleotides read TGCGCCAGCAGCCAAGAACAGGCCGCCTACGAGCAGTACTTC. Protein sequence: CASSQEQAAYEQYF.

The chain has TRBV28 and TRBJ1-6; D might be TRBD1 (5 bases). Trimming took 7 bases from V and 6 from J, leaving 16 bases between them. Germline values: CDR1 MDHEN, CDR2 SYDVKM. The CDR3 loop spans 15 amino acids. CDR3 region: CASTPSQGGNSPLHF. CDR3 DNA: TGTGCCAGCACCCCTTCGCAGGGAGGTAATTCACCCCTCCACTTT. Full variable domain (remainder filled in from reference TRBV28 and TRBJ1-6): DVKVTQSSRYLVKRTGEKVFLECVQDMDHENMFWYRQDPGLGLRLIYFSYDVKMKEKGDIPEGYSVSREKKERFSLILESASTNQTSMYLCASTPSQGGNSPLHFGNGTRLTVT.

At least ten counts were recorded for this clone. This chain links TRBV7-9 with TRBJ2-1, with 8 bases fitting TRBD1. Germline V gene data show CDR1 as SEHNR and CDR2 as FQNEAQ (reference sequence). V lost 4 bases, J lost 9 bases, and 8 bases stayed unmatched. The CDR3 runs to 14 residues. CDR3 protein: CASSWTGWDGEQFF. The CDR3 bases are TGTGCCAGCAGCTGGACAGGGTGGGATGGTGAGCAGTTCTTC.

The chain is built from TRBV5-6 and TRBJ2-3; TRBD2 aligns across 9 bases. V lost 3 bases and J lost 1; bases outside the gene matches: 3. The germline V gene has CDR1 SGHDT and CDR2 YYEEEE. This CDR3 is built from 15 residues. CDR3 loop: CASSYWTSGTDTQYF. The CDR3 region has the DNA TGTGCCAGCAGCTATTGGACTAGCGGCACAGATACGCAGTATTTT. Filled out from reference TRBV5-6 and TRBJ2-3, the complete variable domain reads DAGVTQSPTHLIKTRGQQVTLRCSPKSGHDTVSWYQQALGQGPQFIFQYYEEEERQRGNFPDRFSGHQFPNYSSELNVNALLLGDSALYLCASSYWTSGTDTQYFGPGTRLTVL.

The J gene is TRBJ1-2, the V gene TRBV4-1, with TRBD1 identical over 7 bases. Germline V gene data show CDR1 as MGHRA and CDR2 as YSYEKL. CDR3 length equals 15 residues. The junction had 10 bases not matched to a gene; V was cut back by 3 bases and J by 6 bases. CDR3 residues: CASSQPERGQNGYTF. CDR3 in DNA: TGCGCCAGCAGCCAGCCAGAGAGGGGGCAGAATGGCTACACCTTC.

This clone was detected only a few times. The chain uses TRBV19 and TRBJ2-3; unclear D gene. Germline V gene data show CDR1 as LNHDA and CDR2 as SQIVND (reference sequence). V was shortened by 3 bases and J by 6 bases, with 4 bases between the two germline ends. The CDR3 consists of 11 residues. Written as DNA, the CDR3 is TGTGCCAGTAGTATTGCGGATACGCAGTATTTT. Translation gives CASSIADTQYF.

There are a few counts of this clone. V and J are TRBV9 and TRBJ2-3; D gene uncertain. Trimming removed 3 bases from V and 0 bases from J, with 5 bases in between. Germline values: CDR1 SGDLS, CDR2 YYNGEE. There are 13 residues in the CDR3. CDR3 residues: CASSATSTDTQYF. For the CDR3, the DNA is TGTGCCAGCAGCGCGACTAGCACAGATACGCAGTATTTT.

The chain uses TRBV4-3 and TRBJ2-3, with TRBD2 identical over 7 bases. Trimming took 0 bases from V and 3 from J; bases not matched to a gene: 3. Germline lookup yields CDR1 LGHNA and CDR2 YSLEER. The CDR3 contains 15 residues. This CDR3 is CASSQDWRGTDTQYF. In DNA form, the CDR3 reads TGCGCCAGCAGCCAAGATTGGCGGGGGACAGATACGCAGTATTTT.

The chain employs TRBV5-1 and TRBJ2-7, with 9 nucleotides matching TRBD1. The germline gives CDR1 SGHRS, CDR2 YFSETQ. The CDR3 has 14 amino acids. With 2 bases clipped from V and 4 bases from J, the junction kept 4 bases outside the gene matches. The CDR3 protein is CASSFPGQGYEQYF. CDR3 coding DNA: TGCGCCAGCAGCTTCCCGGGACAGGGATACGAGCAGTACTTC.

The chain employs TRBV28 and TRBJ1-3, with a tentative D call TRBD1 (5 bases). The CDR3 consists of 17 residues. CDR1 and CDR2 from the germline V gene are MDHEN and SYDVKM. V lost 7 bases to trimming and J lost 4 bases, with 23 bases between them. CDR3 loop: CASTNLREAVWGNTIYF. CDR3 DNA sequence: TGTGCCAGCACCAACCTCAGGGAGGCTGTGTGGGGAAACACCATATATTTT. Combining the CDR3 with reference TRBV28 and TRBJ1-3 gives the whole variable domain DVKVTQSSRYLVKRTGEKVFLECVQDMDHENMFWYRQDPGLGLRLIYFSYDVKMKEKGDIPEGYSVSREKKERFSLILESASTNQTSMYLCASTNLREAVWGNTIYFGEGSWLTVV.

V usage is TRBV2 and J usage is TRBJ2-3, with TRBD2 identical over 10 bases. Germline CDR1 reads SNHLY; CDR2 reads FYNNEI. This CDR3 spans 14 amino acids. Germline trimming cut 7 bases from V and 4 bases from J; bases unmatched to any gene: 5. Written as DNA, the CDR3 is TGTGCCAGCATGGGAGCGGGGGGGGCAGATACGCAGTATTTT. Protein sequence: CASMGAGGADTQYF.

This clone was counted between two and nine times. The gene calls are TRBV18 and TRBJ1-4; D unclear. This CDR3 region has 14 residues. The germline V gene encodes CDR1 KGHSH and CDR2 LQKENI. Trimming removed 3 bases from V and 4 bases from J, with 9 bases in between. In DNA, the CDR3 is TGTGCCAGCTCACCGGGCAGCCTTAATGAAAAACTGTTTTTT. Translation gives CASSPGSLNEKLFF.

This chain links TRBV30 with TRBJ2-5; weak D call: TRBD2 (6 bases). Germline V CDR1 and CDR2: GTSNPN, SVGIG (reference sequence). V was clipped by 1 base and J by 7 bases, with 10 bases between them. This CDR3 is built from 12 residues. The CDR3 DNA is TGTGCCTGGAGTGGGCGGGGTGGGACCCAGTACTTC. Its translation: CAWSGRGGTQYF.

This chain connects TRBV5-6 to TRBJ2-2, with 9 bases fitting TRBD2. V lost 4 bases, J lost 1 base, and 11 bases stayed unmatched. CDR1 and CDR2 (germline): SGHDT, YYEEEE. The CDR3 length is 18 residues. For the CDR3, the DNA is TGTGCCAGCAGCAAAGTGCGGGGGGGTTTCGGGAACACCGGGGAGCTGTTTTTT. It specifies CASSKVRGGFGNTGELFF.

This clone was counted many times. DNA for the CDR3: TGCAGCGTTGAAGAGACAGAACAAGAGACCCAGTACTTC. Its translation: CSVEETEQETQYF. J is TRBJ2-5 and V is TRBV29-1; D perhaps matches TRBD1 (5 bases). The CDR3 is 13 residues long. Germline CDR1 is SQVTM and CDR2 is ANQGSEA. Trimming shortened V by 0 bases and J by 2 bases, and 7 bases separated the two germline ends.

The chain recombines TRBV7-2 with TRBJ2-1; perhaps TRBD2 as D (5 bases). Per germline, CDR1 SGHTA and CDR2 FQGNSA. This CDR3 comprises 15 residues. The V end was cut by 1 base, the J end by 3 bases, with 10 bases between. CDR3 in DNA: TGTGCCAGCAGCTTAGGGTTAGCGAGCTACAATGAGCAGTTCTTC. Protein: CASSLGLASYNEQFF.

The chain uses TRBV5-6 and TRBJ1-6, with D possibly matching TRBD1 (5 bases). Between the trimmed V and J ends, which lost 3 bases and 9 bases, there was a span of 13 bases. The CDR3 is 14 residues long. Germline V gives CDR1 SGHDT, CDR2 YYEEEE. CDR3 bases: TGTGCCAGCAGCTCCCGCCAGGGCAGTTCACCCCTCCACTTT. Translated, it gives CASSSRQGSSPLHF.

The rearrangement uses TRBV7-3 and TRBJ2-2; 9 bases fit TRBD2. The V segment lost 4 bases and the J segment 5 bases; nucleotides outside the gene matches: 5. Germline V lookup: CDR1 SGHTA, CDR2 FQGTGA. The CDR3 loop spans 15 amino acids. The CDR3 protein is CASSSSGAGTGELFF. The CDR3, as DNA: TGTGCCAGCAGCTCTAGCGGGGCGGGGACCGGGGAGCTGTTTTTT.

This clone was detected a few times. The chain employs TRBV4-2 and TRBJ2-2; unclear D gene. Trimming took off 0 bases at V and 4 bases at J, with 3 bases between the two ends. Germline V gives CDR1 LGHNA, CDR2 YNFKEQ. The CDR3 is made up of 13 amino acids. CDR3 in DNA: TGTGCCAGCAGCCAAGAGAGCACCGGGGAGCTGTTTTTT. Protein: CASSQESTGELFF.

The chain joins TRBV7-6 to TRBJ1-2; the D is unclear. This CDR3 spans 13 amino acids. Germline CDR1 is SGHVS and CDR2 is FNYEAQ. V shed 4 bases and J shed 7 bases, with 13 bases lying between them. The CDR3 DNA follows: TGTGCCAGCAGCTCGCCAGGATTGTTTGGCTACACCTTC. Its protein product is CASSSPGLFGYTF.

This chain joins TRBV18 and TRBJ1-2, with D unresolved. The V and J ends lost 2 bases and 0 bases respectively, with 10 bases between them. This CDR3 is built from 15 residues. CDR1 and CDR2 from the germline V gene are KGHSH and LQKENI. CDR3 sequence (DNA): TGTGCCAGCTCACCAACGACGGAGACTAACTATGGCTACACCTTC. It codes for CASSPTTETNYGYTF.

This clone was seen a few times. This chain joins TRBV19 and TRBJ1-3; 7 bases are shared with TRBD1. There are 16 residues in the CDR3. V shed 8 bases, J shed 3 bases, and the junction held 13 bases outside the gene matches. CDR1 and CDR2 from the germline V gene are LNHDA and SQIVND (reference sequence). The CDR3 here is CASSSRATGNGNTIYF. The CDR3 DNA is TGTGCCAGTTCGTCGCGGGCGACAGGGAATGGAAACACCATATATTTT. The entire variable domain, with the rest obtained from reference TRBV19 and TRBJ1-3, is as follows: DGGITQSPKYLFRKEGQNVTLSCEQNLNHDAMYWYRQDPGQGLRLIYYSQIVNDFQKGDIAEGYSVSREKKESFPLTVTSAQKNPTAFYLCASSSRATGNGNTIYFGEGSWLTVV.

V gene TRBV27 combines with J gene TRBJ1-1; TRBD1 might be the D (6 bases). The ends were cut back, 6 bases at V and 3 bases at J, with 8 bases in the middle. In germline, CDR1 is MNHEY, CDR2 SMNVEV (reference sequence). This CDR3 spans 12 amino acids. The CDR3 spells CASRGTYTEAFF. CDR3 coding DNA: TGTGCCAGCAGAGGGACATACACTGAAGCTTTCTTT.

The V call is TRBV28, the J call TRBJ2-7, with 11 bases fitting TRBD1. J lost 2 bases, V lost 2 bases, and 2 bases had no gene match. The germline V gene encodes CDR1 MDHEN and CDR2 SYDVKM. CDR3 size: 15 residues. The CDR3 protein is CASSLGGQGAYEQYF. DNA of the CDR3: TGTGCCAGCAGTTTAGGGGGACAGGGGGCCTACGAGCAGTACTTC.